Following are 28 T cell receptor beta chains from one sample sequenced in a study of cytomegalovirus exposure and HLA in healthy donors. The PCR made use of 60 Vbeta and 13 Jbeta primers. The repertoire was sequenced with immunoSEQ multiplex PCR; TCRdb's copy has only in-frame clones and lacks some. The sample lists 79,000 or so clones, over 65% occurring once. The sample comprised PBMCs. These receptors were taken from a woman in her thirties or forties in good health and CMV-seropositive.

The chain joins TRBV18 to TRBJ2-2; D not certain. This CDR3 spans 13 amino acids. Trimming removed 4 bases from V and 0 bases from J, with 3 bases in between. The germline V gene has CDR1 KGHSH and CDR2 LQKENI. CDR3 bases: TGTGCCAGCTCACTCACGAACACCGGGGAGCTGTTTTTT. Residues: CASSLTNTGELFF.

This chain uses TRBV18 with TRBJ2-7; 7 bases are a match to TRBD2. The V gene's germline CDR1 is KGHSH and CDR2 LQKENI. V was pared by 3 bases and J by 2 bases, with 7 bases of the junction left unmatched. The CDR3 consists of 15 residues. The CDR3 is CASSPAGTNAYEQYF. CDR3 coding DNA: TGTGCCAGCTCACCGGCCGGGACTAACGCCTACGAGCAGTACTTC.

The V call is TRBV4-3, the J call TRBJ1-1, with 7 bases that match TRBD1. The CDR3 covers 13 residues. The germline CDR1 and CDR2 sequences are LGHNA and YSLEER. Trimming at V came to 11 bases and at J to 1 base, leaving 7 bases not matched to a gene. CDR3 DNA: TGCGCCCTCCGCAGGGGGAAGAACACTGAAGCTTTCTTT. Its translation: CALRRGKNTEAFF.

This clone has just one count. This chain connects TRBV5-6 to TRBJ2-5, with a possible D match to TRBD1 (6 bases). V was trimmed by 3 bases and J by 1 base, leaving 13 bases between them. The CDR3 is made up of 15 amino acids. Germline V lookup: CDR1 SGHDT, CDR2 YYEEEE. In nucleotides, the CDR3 is TGTGCCAGCAGCTACTACGACAGGCCCCAAGAGACCCAGTACTTC. Protein: CASSYYDRPQETQYF.

The CDR3 reads CSFRGGGTPEAFF. CDR3 bases: TGCAGCTTTCGAGGGGGGGGGACCCCTGAAGCTTTCTTT. This chain uses TRBV29-1 with TRBJ1-1, with D possibly matching TRBD1 (6 bases). The germline V and J ends were trimmed by 8 bases and 6 bases, with 19 bases remaining between them. Germline values: CDR1 SQVTM, CDR2 ANQGSEA. This CDR3 has 13 amino acids. The full variable domain, with the rest looked up from reference TRBV29-1 and TRBJ1-1, is SAVISQKPSRDICQRGTSLTIQCQVDSQVTMMFWYRQQPGQSLTLIATANQGSEATYESGFVIDKFPISRPNLTFSTLTVSNMSPEDSSIYLCSFRGGGTPEAFFGQGTRLTVV.

The chain has TRBV19 and TRBJ2-6; weak D call: TRBD1 (5 bases). The CDR3 has 14 amino acids. The germline V and J ends were trimmed by 7 bases and 2 bases, with 9 bases remaining between them. Germline CDR1 is LNHDA and CDR2 is SQIVND (reference sequence). The chain's CDR3 is CASKGRAGANVLTF. The CDR3 DNA follows: TGTGCCAGTAAAGGCAGGGCTGGGGCCAACGTCCTGACTTTC.

The gene calls are TRBV7-2 and TRBJ1-1, with a tentative D call TRBD1 (5 bases). Trimming took 4 bases from V and 10 from J, leaving 25 bases between them. CDR1 is SGHTA, CDR2 FQGNSA, per germline. The CDR3 sequence is 16 residues long. In DNA form, the CDR3 reads TGTGCCAGCAGCTCAACCACGGGGGGGGGAAGTATTGGAGCTTTCTTT. It translates to CASSSTTGGGSIGAFF.

V gene TRBV18 combines with J gene TRBJ1-5; 10 positions agree with TRBD1. J gave up 6 bases and V 4 bases, and 6 bases lay outside the gene matches. Germline values: CDR1 KGHSH, CDR2 LQKENI. This CDR3 spans 15 amino acids. In DNA, the CDR3 is TGTGCCAGCTCACTCGGGACAGGGGTTTTTCAGCCCCAGCATTTT. Its translation is CASSLGTGVFQPQHF.

The V and J genes are TRBV5-1 and TRBJ2-2; D is undetermined. CDR1 is SGHRS and CDR2 is YFSETQ in the germline V gene. This CDR3 comprises 15 residues. Trimming stripped 0 bases from V and 6 bases from J, with 12 bases between. The CDR3 loop reads CASSLGRTLSGELFF. CDR3 nucleotides: TGCGCCAGCAGCTTGGGTCGCACTCTATCCGGGGAGCTGTTTTTT.

The V and J genes are TRBV27 and TRBJ1-1; TRBD1 agrees at 9 bases. CDR3 length equals 14 residues. Germline trimming cut 9 bases from V and 5 bases from J; bases unmatched to any gene: 10. CDR1 is MNHEY, CDR2 SMNVEV, per germline (reference sequence). CDR3 nucleotides: TGTGCCAGTCACCTACAGGGGGCAAAGACTGAAGCTTTCTTT. This encodes CASHLQGAKTEAFF.

CDR3 in DNA: TGTGCCAGCAGCGAAAAAACTGACAGGAACACCGGGGAGCTGTTTTTT. Amino acid sequence: CASSEKTDRNTGELFF. V gene TRBV9 combines with J gene TRBJ2-2; possible D gene TRBD1, 5 bases. V gave up 3 bases and J gave up 1 base, with 13 bases separating them. The germline CDR1 and CDR2 sequences are SGDLS and YYNGEE. The CDR3 is 16 amino acids.

This chain joins TRBV6-5 and TRBJ2-3; D possibly corresponds to TRBD1 (5 bases). Germline loops: CDR1 MNHEY, CDR2 SVGAGI. The CDR3 covers 15 residues. V was cut by 0 bases and J by 5 bases, with 12 bases left in between. This chain's CDR3 is CASSYSGRGGDTQYF. The CDR3 DNA sequence: TGTGCCAGCAGTTACTCGGGTAGGGGTGGAGATACGCAGTATTTT.

The chain couples TRBV19 to TRBJ2-7; 9 bases align to TRBD1. Per germline, CDR1 LNHDA and CDR2 SQIVND (reference sequence). V lost 3 bases, J lost 5 bases, and 8 bases stayed unmatched. The CDR3 extends over 15 amino acids. This CDR3 is CASSIPGTGSDEQYF. The DNA of the CDR3 is TGTGCCAGTAGTATCCCAGGGACAGGGAGCGACGAGCAGTACTTC.

Regarding this clone: A read error likely explains this, since a far larger clone differs by one base. CDR3 sequence (DNA): TGTGCCAGCAGCTGGGTGGGGCCGGAACAGCCCCAGCATTTT. It translates to CASSWVGPEQPQHF. V is TRBV7-9 and J is TRBJ1-5, with a possible D match to TRBD1 (5 bases). Germline CDR1 is SEHNR and CDR2 is FQNEAQ (reference sequence). CDR3 length equals 14 residues. Trimming took 4 bases from V and 7 from J, leaving 14 bases between them.

V gene TRBV15 combines with J gene TRBJ1-2; 8 nucleotides align to TRBD1. The CDR3 covers 15 residues. Germline V gene lookup returns CDR1 LNHNV and CDR2 YYDKDF (reference sequence). The junction had 6 bases not matched to a gene; V was cut back by 1 base and J by 5 bases. CDR3 DNA: TGTGCCACCAGCAGAGTCGCAGGGGGCGTATATGGCTACACCTTC. It yields the protein CATSRVAGGVYGYTF.

The chain has TRBV30 and TRBJ1-2; tentatively, D is TRBD1 (5 bases). CDR3 length: 15 amino acids. Trimming took off 3 bases at V and 5 bases at J, with 19 bases between the two ends. In germline, CDR1 is GTSNPN, CDR2 SVGIG (reference sequence). The CDR3 spells CAWRESGGGKYGYTF. CDR3 bases: TGTGCCTGGAGAGAGAGCGGCGGGGGGAAATATGGCTACACCTTC.

In its sample, this clone was seen once. The DNA for the CDR3 is TGTGCCAGCAGTGACCCCCCGCGGGAGACCCAGTACTTC. Amino acid sequence: CASSDPPRETQYF. The chain couples TRBV6-5 to TRBJ2-5, with D hard to call. The ends were cut back, 5 bases at V and 5 bases at J, with 12 bases in the middle. This CDR3 has 13 amino acids. Germline CDR1 and CDR2: MNHEY and SVGAGI.

This chain links TRBV7-8 with TRBJ2-3; D unclear. V lost 1 base and J lost 4, with 9 bases in between. The CDR3 is 14 amino acids. The germline V gene has CDR1 SGHVS and CDR2 FQNEAQ. The CDR3 loop is CASSLESYPDTQYF. The CDR3 DNA follows: TGTGCCAGCAGCTTAGAGTCCTACCCAGATACGCAGTATTTT. Variable domain in full (rest from reference TRBV7-8 and TRBJ2-3): GAGVSQSPRYKVAKRGQDVALRCDPISGHVSLFWYQQALGQGPEFLTYFQNEAQLDKSGLPSDRFFAERPEGSVSTLKIQRTQQEDSAVYLCASSLESYPDTQYFGPGTRLTVL.

This chain uses TRBV5-5 with TRBJ2-4; TRBD1 matches at 8 bases. Germline V CDR1 and CDR2: SGHKS, YYEKEE (reference sequence). The CDR3 length is 14 residues. V lost 3 bases and J lost 8; bases outside the gene matches: 7. CDR3 in DNA: TGTGCCAGCAGCTCGGGACAGGCAGAGGACATTCAGTACTTC. It yields the protein CASSSGQAEDIQYF.

CDR3 amino acids: CATSASGRTNNEQFF. The CDR3 bases are TGTGCCACCAGCGCTAGCGGGAGGACCAACAATGAGCAGTTCTTC. The chain combines TRBV15 with TRBJ2-1; 11 bases map to TRBD2. The germline CDR1 and CDR2 sequences are LNHNV and YYDKDF (reference sequence). This CDR3 comprises 15 residues. The V and J ends lost 5 bases and 5 bases, in that order; junction bases with no gene match: 5.

This clone was recorded a few times. V gene TRBV5-5 combines with J gene TRBJ1-3, with 7 positions matching TRBD1. V gave up 1 base and J gave up 0 bases; unmatched junction bases: 7. Germline CDR1 and CDR2: SGHKS and YYEKEE (reference sequence). The CDR3 totals 17 residues. The CDR3 loop is CASSLLAGGTSGNTIYF. DNA of the CDR3: TGTGCCAGCAGCTTGTTAGCAGGGGGGACCTCTGGAAACACCATATATTTT.

The genes are TRBV4-3 and TRBJ1-2; 9 nucleotides align to TRBD1. The length of the CDR3 is 15 residues. The J segment lost 7 bases and the V segment lost 0 bases, leaving 6 bases of the junction unmatched. Germline CDR1 LGHNA, CDR2 YSLEER. CDR3 in DNA: TGCGCCAGCAGCCAAGAGCCCGGGACAGGGTTTGGCTACACCTTC. This codes for CASSQEPGTGFGYTF.

V and J are TRBV7-9 and TRBJ2-2; TRBD1 matches at 8 bases. The CDR3 is 15 residues long. Trimming at V came to 6 bases and at J to 7 bases, leaving 10 bases not matched to a gene. Germline V CDR1 and CDR2: SEHNR, FQNEAQ (reference sequence). CDR3: CASSSPGGAIGELFF. CDR3 DNA sequence: TGTGCCAGCAGTTCCCCAGGGGGCGCGATCGGGGAGCTGTTTTTT.

V is TRBV5-4 and J is TRBJ1-4, with D unclear. CDR1 is SGHNT, CDR2 YYREEE, per germline (reference sequence). Trimming shortened V by 0 bases and J by 0 bases, and 9 bases separated the two germline ends. The CDR3 consists of 16 residues. The CDR3, as DNA: TGTGCCAGCAGCTTGGGGTACGGGGCAACTAATGAAAAACTGTTTTTT. Its protein is CASSLGYGATNEKLFF.

This clone was observed a handful of times. This sequence joins TRBV9 and TRBJ2-5; 9 bases map to TRBD2. The CDR3 runs to 15 residues. The germline CDR1 and CDR2 sequences are SGDLS and YYNGEE. V lost 6 bases, J lost 3 bases, and 9 bases stayed unmatched. CDR3 amino acids: CASKSLAGLEETQYF. The DNA of the CDR3 is TGTGCCAGCAAATCACTAGCGGGCCTAGAAGAGACCCAGTACTTC. Looking up the rest from reference TRBV9 and TRBJ2-5 gives the full variable domain: DSGVTQTPKHLITATGQRVTLRCSPRSGDLSVYWYQQSLDQGLQFLIQYYNGEERAKGNILERFSAQQFPDLHSELNLSSLELGDSALYFCASKSLAGLEETQYFGPGTRLLVL.

This rearrangement joins TRBV7-8 to TRBJ1-1, with D maybe TRBD1 (5 bases). The CDR3 runs 13 residues. Germline V gene lookup returns CDR1 SGHVS and CDR2 FQNEAQ. V was shortened by 3 bases and J by 11 bases, with 16 bases between the two germline ends. CDR3 coding DNA: TGTGCCAGCAGCTTGGTCGTGGGGCTAAAGGCTTTCTTT. Its translation is CASSLVVGLKAFF.

This chain joins TRBV9 and TRBJ2-2, with TRBD2 matching 12 bases. The ends lost 0 bases at V and 6 bases at J; junction bases unmatched: 6. The germline CDR1 and CDR2 sequences are SGDLS and YYNGEE. The CDR3 sequence is 17 residues long. The CDR3 loop is CASSVGVLAGGSGELFF. DNA of the CDR3: TGTGCCAGCAGCGTAGGAGTACTAGCGGGAGGTTCCGGGGAGCTGTTTTTT.

The chain is built from TRBV29-1 and TRBJ2-2, with a tentative D call TRBD1 (5 bases). CDR1 and CDR2 (germline): SQVTM, ANQGSEA. Trimming removed 6 bases at V and 0 bases at J, with 11 bases between. There are 14 residues in the CDR3. The CDR3 loop is CSVGRPTNTGELFF. The DNA for the CDR3 is TGCAGCGTGGGGCGGCCCACGAACACCGGGGAGCTGTTTTTT.